The 21 T cell receptor beta chains reported below all come from one sample, sequenced in a study of shared clonotypes between healthy human individuals. The protocol was immunoSEQ multiplex PCR, while the TCRdb copy is restricted to in-frame clones and leaves out a portion. The table lists 1,100,000 or so clones, around 82% of them singletons, with approximately 0.5% in the top ten. Sequenced sample: memory CD4+ T cells from PBMCs. Subset denoted: CD45RA-negative fraction. The receptors come from a young man in good health. Some clones in this sample may be carry-over from other donors' samples.

V usage is TRBV6-1 and J usage is TRBJ2-2, with a possible D match to TRBD1 (6 bases). The ends were cut back, 5 bases at V and 6 bases at J, with 16 bases in the middle. There are 15 residues in the CDR3. Per the germline V gene, CDR1 is MNHNS and CDR2 is SASEGT. CDR3 sequence (DNA): TGTGCCAGCAGTTCGACAGGAAGGTCCGCCGGGGAGCTGTTTTTT. It encodes CASSSTGRSAGELFF.

This clone was recorded once. V usage is TRBV7-6 and J usage is TRBJ2-1; D is ambiguous. The V gene lost 1 base and the J gene lost 4 bases, with 14 bases spanning the gap. The CDR3 consists of 16 residues. Germline assignment: CDR1 SGHVS and CDR2 FNYEAQ. CDR3 region: CASSLGRLRRYNEQFF. In nucleotides, the CDR3 is TGTGCCAGCAGCTTAGGGCGGCTCCGCCGGTACAATGAGCAGTTCTTC.

The V gene is TRBV9, the J gene TRBJ2-2; TRBD2 might be the D (5 bases). The CDR3 spans 14 residues. Deletions cut 5 bases from V and 7 bases from J, with 15 bases between. CDR1 and CDR2 (germline): SGDLS, YYNGEE. This CDR3 is CASRDPGGGGELFF. For the CDR3, the DNA is TGTGCCAGCAGGGACCCAGGAGGTGGCGGGGAGCTGTTTTTT.

This clone was observed a few times. The chain recombines TRBV4-3 with TRBJ2-7; D unclear. V dropped 0 bases and J dropped 1 base, with 13 bases sitting between them. This CDR3 spans 16 amino acids. Germline V gives CDR1 LGHNA, CDR2 YSLEER. The CDR3 loop is CASSQDLGTKSYEQYF. In DNA form, the CDR3 reads TGCGCCAGCAGCCAAGATCTGGGTACGAAATCCTACGAGCAGTACTTC.

V usage is TRBV5-4 and J usage is TRBJ2-7; D might be TRBD1 (5 bases). The germline CDR1 and CDR2 sequences are SGHNT and YYREEE (reference sequence). CDR3 size: 15 residues. V was clipped by 0 bases and J by 0 bases, with 10 bases between them. Here the CDR3 DNA reads TGTGCCAGCAGCTTGGGAGACAGCCGCTCCTACGAGCAGTACTTC. Residues: CASSLGDSRSYEQYF.

The CDR3 DNA reads TGTGCCTGGACACGACTAGCGGTGTCCTACGAGCAGTACTTC. Protein sequence: CAWTRLAVSYEQYF. J is TRBJ2-5 and V is TRBV30, with 9 bases aligning to TRBD2. The J call may be incorrect, as the DNA end agrees better with TRBJ2-7. The germline gives CDR1 GTSNPN, CDR2 SVGIG (reference sequence). The CDR3 runs 14 residues.

The rearrangement uses TRBV11-2 and TRBJ2-7; D remains ambiguous. Germline lookup yields CDR1 SGHAT and CDR2 FQNNGV. The V gene lost 1 base and the J gene lost 0 bases, with 7 bases spanning the gap. The CDR3 covers 14 residues. The CDR3 DNA is TGTGCCAGCAGCTTAGGGTGGAGCTCCTACGAGCAGTACTTC. Translation: CASSLGWSSYEQYF.

This chain links TRBV28 with TRBJ1-2; unclear D gene. With 3 bases removed from V and 8 bases from J, the gap between germline ends came to 13 bases. The germline V gene encodes CDR1 MDHEN and CDR2 SYDVKM. The CDR3 has 13 amino acids. The CDR3 nucleotides are TGTGCCAGCAGTTTTACGGGTGGGCAGGGCTACACCTTC. This sequence encodes CASSFTGGQGYTF.

This rearrangement joins TRBV10-3 to TRBJ2-3; weak D call: TRBD1 (5 bases). The CDR3 runs to 14 residues. The germline gives CDR1 ENHRY, CDR2 SYGVKD. V lost 4 bases to trimming and J lost 1 base, with 9 bases between them. The CDR3 protein is CAISVARGTDTQYF. The DNA for the CDR3 is TGTGCCATCAGTGTTGCCAGGGGCACAGATACGCAGTATTTT.

The chain carries TRBV4-1 and TRBJ1-1; D possibly corresponds to TRBD1 (5 bases). The V and J ends lost 3 bases and 4 bases respectively, with 18 bases between them. CDR3 length equals 16 residues. Germline V gene lookup returns CDR1 MGHRA and CDR2 YSYEKL. The CDR3 loop is CASSHSAGGVITEAFF. CDR3 sequence (DNA): TGCGCCAGCAGCCATTCCGCCGGGGGGGTCATCACTGAAGCTTTCTTT.

This clone was seen once. The chain uses TRBV27 and TRBJ2-3; TRBD1 matches at 7 bases. CDR1 is MNHEY and CDR2 is SMNVEV in the germline V gene (reference sequence). The CDR3 is 16 amino acids. V shed 3 bases, J shed 2 bases, and the junction held 8 bases outside the gene matches. The CDR3 spells CASSLVLGQITDTQYF. The CDR3 nucleotides are TGTGCCAGCAGTTTGGTCCTGGGACAGATCACAGATACGCAGTATTTT.

The V and J genes are TRBV28 and TRBJ2-3; 11 bases align to TRBD2. In germline, CDR1 is MDHEN, CDR2 SYDVKM. The CDR3 runs to 16 residues. The V gene end was trimmed by 4 bases and the J gene end by 8 bases; junction bases not matched to a gene: 11. The CDR3, as DNA: TGTGCCAGCAGTTCCGGGACTAGCGGCCGAAGAGGTACGCAGTATTTT. This sequence encodes CASSSGTSGRRGTQYF.

The chain employs TRBV18 and TRBJ1-2; no definite D call. The V end lost 6 bases, the J end lost 8 bases, and 16 bases lay between the germline ends. The CDR3 is made up of 13 amino acids. Germline CDR1 is KGHSH and CDR2 is LQKENI. The CDR3 reads CASSPRSLGGYTF. The CDR3 coding sequence is TGTGCCAGCTCCCCCCGGTCCCTGGGGGGCTACACCTTC.

V gene TRBV28 combines with J gene TRBJ2-1; 8 bases match TRBD1. J lost 4 bases, V lost 4 bases, and 6 bases had no gene match. CDR1 is MDHEN, CDR2 SYDVKM, per germline. The length of the CDR3 is 15 residues. The CDR3 DNA is TGTGCCAGCAGTTCCCGGACAGGGACTTACAATGAGCAGTTCTTC. Amino acid sequence: CASSSRTGTYNEQFF.

V gene TRBV5-1 combines with J gene TRBJ2-3; the match to TRBD2 covers 9 bases. Germline CDR1 and CDR2: SGHRS and YFSETQ. There are 14 residues in the CDR3. The J segment lost 5 bases and the V segment lost 5 bases, leaving 6 bases of the junction unmatched. The chain's CDR3 is CASSSGRRGDTQYF. CDR3 nucleotide sequence: TGCGCCAGCAGTAGCGGGAGACGGGGAGATACGCAGTATTTT.

V gene TRBV7-2 combines with J gene TRBJ2-7, with 7 bases fitting TRBD1. This CDR3 contains 14 residues. J gave up 6 bases and V 8 bases, and 13 bases lay outside the gene matches. Germline loops: CDR1 SGHTA, CDR2 FQGNSA. The CDR3 nucleotides are TGTGCCAGCCGTGAGGGGACAGTGGGTGTCGAGCAGTACTTC. This codes for CASREGTVGVEQYF. The entire variable domain, with the rest obtained from reference TRBV7-2 and TRBJ2-7, is as follows: GAGVSQSPSNKVTEKGKDVELRCDPISGHTALYWYRQSLGQGLEFLIYFQGNSAPDKSGLPSDRFSAERTGGSVSTLTIQRTQQEDSAVYLCASREGTVGVEQYFGPGTRLTVT.

This clone has just a few counts. The chain is built from TRBV5-8 and TRBJ2-1; tentatively, D is TRBD2 (6 bases). This CDR3 has 14 amino acids. The germline V gene encodes CDR1 SGHTS and CDR2 YDEGEE. The CDR3 nucleotides read TGTGCTTCGGGGGTCACGGTCTCCTACAATGAGCAGTTCTTC. Amino acids: CASGVTVSYNEQFF.

The CDR3 sequence is CASSLGTGNTIYF. CDR3 nucleotides: TGTGCCAGCAGCTTAGGGACAGGAAACACCATATATTTT. The genes are TRBV7-7 and TRBJ1-3, with TRBD1 as a possible D gene (5 bases). This CDR3 contains 13 residues. Germline CDR1 reads SSHAT; CDR2 reads FNYEAQ (reference sequence). Trimming pared 1 base from V and 4 bases from J, leaving 5 bases between.

The DNA of the CDR3 is TGCGCCAGCAGCTTGGTCTACAGGACTAGCGTTAATGAGCAGTTCTTC. Translation gives CASSLVYRTSVNEQFF. The V call is TRBV5-1, the J call TRBJ2-1, with 9 positions matching TRBD2. Per the germline V gene, CDR1 is SGHRS and CDR2 is YFSETQ. V lost 0 bases to trimming and J lost 7 bases; unmatched junction nucleotides: 8. CDR3 size: 16 residues.

V is TRBV28 and J is TRBJ1-2; D remains ambiguous. Per germline, CDR1 MDHEN and CDR2 SYDVKM. V was cut by 6 bases and J by 8 bases, with 13 bases left in between. The CDR3 sequence is 12 residues long. CDR3 bases: TGTGCCAGCAGCCCCCCCGTAAAAGGCTACACCTTC. Its translation: CASSPPVKGYTF.

This chain joins TRBV29-1 and TRBJ2-2; 8 positions agree with TRBD1. The CDR3 spans 14 residues. The trim removed 7 bases at V and 3 bases at J, leaving 7 bases unmatched. The V gene's germline CDR1 is SQVTM and CDR2 ANQGSEA. CDR3 nucleotide sequence: TGCAGCGCTCGACAGGGGTGGGACACCGGGGAGCTGTTTTTT. Protein sequence: CSARQGWDTGELFF.